A single T cell receptor (beta chain) is shown here with its context. The same CDR3 arises from other DNA sequences in this sample as well. This entry belongs to a study of shared clonotypes between healthy human individuals. Assay used: immunoSEQ multiplex PCR; TCRdb lists only in-frame clones, some missing. The profile shows around 720,000 clones, 60% to 75% of them singletons. The V gene lost 4 bases and the J gene lost 1 base, with 8 bases spanning the gap. Germline CDR1 is SGHRS and CDR2 is YFSETQ. The CDR3 runs to 13 residues. Sample: memory CD4+ T cells sorted from blood. Subset given: CD45RA-negative fraction. V is TRBV5-1 and J is TRBJ2-5; D possibly uses TRBD1 or TRBD2 (5 bases each). The receptor was isolated from a woman aged 25 to 39 in good health. CDR3 amino acids: CASSRGLQETQYF. CDR3 nucleotides: TGCGCCAGCAGCCGGGGCCTCCAAGAGACCCAGTACTTC.